This T cell receptor (beta chain) was observed in a study of blood T cell repertoires in COVID-19. Authors' methods: Quantification of nucleated cells was approximated via reference gene primer amplification. The assay was immunoSEQ multiplex PCR, and TCRdb's table has in-frame clones only and misses some. V, J and clone size derive from that table, while D and trimming were established from the DNA sequence. The sample holds more than 95,000 clones; about 80% are singletons and the top ten take approximately 3.3%. Germline values: CDR1 MNHNY, CDR2 SVGAGI (reference sequence). This CDR3 region has 14 residues. The V end lost 8 bases, the J end lost 0 bases, and 11 bases lay between the germline ends.

The sequenced material came from peripheral blood. The chain links TRBV6-6 to TRBJ1-5; the D is unclear. This TCR derives from a woman older than 75 with active or convalescent COVID-19. The CDR3 is CASEGGFSNQPQHF. In DNA form, the CDR3 reads TGTGCCAGCGAGGGAGGATTTAGCAATCAGCCCCAGCATTTT.